This T cell receptor (beta chain) was sequenced in a study of cytomegalovirus exposure and HLA in healthy donors. This clone showed up just a few times. Its cognate antigen is unknown. Both 60 Vbeta primers and 13 Jbeta primers went into the PCR. The assay was immunoSEQ multiplex PCR, and TCRdb's table has in-frame clones only and misses some. This table holds approximately 170,000 clones, approximately 67% found once. The CDR3 covers 11 residues. Germline-derived CDR1 and CDR2 are SGHNT and YYREEE (reference sequence). V was trimmed by 4 bases and J by 8 bases, leaving 9 bases between them. Regarding the study as a whole: V- and J-gene trimming in TCR beta was tied to a missense DCLRE1C variant by an analysis performed later.

The sequence was obtained from a man between 40 and 49 years old in good health and CMV-seronegative. V and J are TRBV5-4 and TRBJ1-2; D is ambiguous. Material: PBMCs. The CDR3 nucleotides read TGTGCCAGCAGCCCTGGGCTAGGCTACACCTTC. Protein product: CASSPGLGYTF.